This T cell receptor (beta chain) is from a study of beta chain features in type 1 diabetes. Points from the study as a whole: Patients' naive, central memory and Treg TCRB repertoires seemed closer to one another than those of healthy donors. Among patients with Type 1 diabetes, TCRB CDR3s were moderately but significantly shorter in every one of the four CD4+ subsets.

As concerns this clone: The antigen remains undetermined.

This CDR3 region has 13 residues. The junction had 4 bases not matched to a gene; V was cut back by 7 bases and J by 7 bases. From germline, CDR1 is MNHEY and CDR2 SMNVEV (reference sequence). Since all of the isolated RNA was reverse transcribed, expressed TCRB transcripts were what got sequenced. Produced via immunoSEQ multiplex PCR; TCRdb's table is partial and in-frame only. The data show about 240,000 clones, approximately 15% seen once. Material for sequencing was naive CD4+ T cells from blood. The TCR comes from a man aged 30-40 years with type 1 diabetes. This chain links TRBV27 with TRBJ1-6; 7 bases match TRBD1. CDR3 nucleotide sequence: TGTGCCAGCACCTCAGGGGGAAATTCACCCCTCCACTTT. Amino acid sequence: CASTSGGNSPLHF.